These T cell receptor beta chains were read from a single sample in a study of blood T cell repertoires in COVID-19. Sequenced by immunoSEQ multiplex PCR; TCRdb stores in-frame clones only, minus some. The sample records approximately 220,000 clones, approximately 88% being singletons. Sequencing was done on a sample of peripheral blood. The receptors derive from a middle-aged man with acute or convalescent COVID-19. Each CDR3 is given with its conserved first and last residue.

CDR3 protein: CASSLGGAIYEQYF
V gene: TRBV27
J gene: TRBJ2-7

CDR3 protein: CASSPGLSGNGGEQYF
V gene: TRBV3-1/TRBV3-2
J gene: TRBJ2-7

CDR3 protein: CASSLSPLLANQETQYF
V gene: TRBV7-2
J gene: TRBJ2-5

CDR3 protein: CASSSRQGGPYEQYF
V gene: TRBV11-2
J gene: TRBJ2-7

CDR3 protein: CASSRGEKLFF
V gene: TRBV12-3/TRBV12-4
J gene: TRBJ1-4

CDR3 protein: CASSQSITSGRDYEQYF
V gene: TRBV4-3
J gene: TRBJ2-7

CDR3 protein: CASSWTADTTNEKLFF
V gene: TRBV6-6
J gene: TRBJ1-4

CDR3 protein: CAWGGLQGRMSSYNEQFF
V gene: TRBV30
J gene: TRBJ2-1

CDR3 protein: CASSLWTATQPQHF
V gene: TRBV4-1
J gene: TRBJ1-5

CDR3 protein: CASSPPGQGKGGGYTF
V gene: TRBV13
J gene: TRBJ1-2

CDR3 protein: CASSPNLARAYNEQFF
V gene: TRBV7-6
J gene: TRBJ2-1

CDR3 protein: CASSILQGSGYTF
V gene: TRBV6-5
J gene: TRBJ1-2

CDR3 protein: CATSEGVTYEQYF
V gene: TRBV15
J gene: TRBJ2-7

CDR3 protein: CASSTSWTGANYGYTF
V gene: TRBV19
J gene: TRBJ1-2

CDR3 protein: CASSLMVVDRGSNEQFF
V gene: TRBV5-1
J gene: TRBJ2-1

CDR3 protein: CSVGGPYEQYF
V gene: TRBV29-1
J gene: TRBJ2-7

CDR3 protein: CASSLGASNTEAFF
V gene: TRBV5-1
J gene: TRBJ1-1

CDR3 protein: CASSYGDSDNQPQHF
V gene: TRBV6-5
J gene: TRBJ1-5

CDR3 protein: CASSITLGRGNQPQHF
V gene: TRBV19
J gene: TRBJ1-5

CDR3 protein: CASSAGKLYGYTF
V gene: TRBV28
J gene: TRBJ1-2

CDR3 protein: CASSPTGVAVTGELFF
V gene: TRBV7-3
J gene: TRBJ2-2

CDR3 protein: CASSLGRRDTQYF
V gene: TRBV5-8
J gene: TRBJ2-3

CDR3 protein: CASSIPLPDNEQFF
V gene: TRBV7-9
J gene: TRBJ2-1

CDR3 protein: CASSGRHEKLFF
V gene: TRBV19
J gene: TRBJ1-4

CDR3 protein: CASSYDRGRDTGELFF
V gene: TRBV7-2
J gene: TRBJ2-2

CDR3 protein: CASSGGLWEPQHF
V gene: TRBV19
J gene: TRBJ1-5

CDR3 protein: CASTRALPGHGTDTQYF
V gene: TRBV19
J gene: TRBJ2-3

CDR3 protein: CASSSPGMRGTEAFF
V gene: TRBV6-6
J gene: TRBJ1-1

CDR3 protein: CASSLDPGGRNQPQHF
V gene: TRBV5-8
J gene: TRBJ1-5

CDR3 protein: CASSLDRGYGYTF
V gene: TRBV5-6
J gene: TRBJ1-2

CDR3 protein: CASSGQGAGEQFF
V gene: TRBV12-3/TRBV12-4
J gene: TRBJ2-1

CDR3 protein: CASSHSTGGAGQPQHF
V gene: TRBV7-9
J gene: TRBJ1-5

CDR3 protein: CASSLGSPASAVYEQYF
V gene: TRBV7-2
J gene: TRBJ2-7

CDR3 protein: CASSVAFSGYNEQFF
V gene: TRBV9
J gene: TRBJ2-1

CDR3 protein: CASSPREGQMDF
V gene: TRBV9
J gene: TRBJ2-5

CDR3 protein: CASSGRRGGLNTGELFF
V gene: TRBV11-2
J gene: TRBJ2-2

CDR3 protein: CASRDSGGTEAFF
V gene: TRBV5-1
J gene: TRBJ1-1

CDR3 protein: CASSFGFDEQYF
V gene: TRBV11-2
J gene: TRBJ2-7

CDR3 protein: CASSLASGQHDGYTF
V gene: TRBV7-6
J gene: TRBJ1-2

CDR3 protein: CASSFHGGPSDGGELFF
V gene: TRBV28
J gene: TRBJ2-2

CDR3 protein: CASSLDSGSGDTIYF
V gene: TRBV7-2
J gene: TRBJ1-3

CDR3 protein: CASSFNYNSPLHF
V gene: TRBV7-2
J gene: TRBJ1-6

CDR3 protein: CASSPGQGATNTGELFF
V gene: TRBV14
J gene: TRBJ2-2

CDR3 protein: CASSAVMNTEAFF
V gene: TRBV7-8
J gene: TRBJ1-1

CDR3 protein: CASSNTRTARGYTF
V gene: TRBV19
J gene: TRBJ1-2

CDR3 protein: CASSLSGGKRTDTQYF
V gene: TRBV7-3
J gene: TRBJ2-3

CDR3 protein: CASSPRLAGGGELFF
V gene: TRBV9
J gene: TRBJ2-2

CDR3 protein: CASSLWEGPAEAFF
V gene: TRBV7-9
J gene: TRBJ1-1

CDR3 protein: CASSPRRGTNTGELFF
V gene: TRBV18
J gene: TRBJ2-2

CDR3 protein: CASSPQLTHPGEQYF
V gene: TRBV3-1/TRBV3-2
J gene: TRBJ2-7

CDR3 protein: CAISESRIQGRHNEQFF
V gene: TRBV10-3
J gene: TRBJ2-1

CDR3 protein: CASSRGLAGVAYNEQFF
V gene: TRBV4-1
J gene: TRBJ2-1

CDR3 protein: CASSSLNSATYNEQFF
V gene: TRBV11-2
J gene: TRBJ2-1

CDR3 protein: CASSERQGDQPQHF
V gene: TRBV2
J gene: TRBJ1-5

CDR3 protein: CSVERLLEDTEAFF
V gene: TRBV29-1
J gene: TRBJ1-1

CDR3 protein: CATTTIRGGAETQYF
V gene: TRBV19
J gene: TRBJ2-5

CDR3 protein: CASGDSNQPQHF
V gene: TRBV12-3/TRBV12-4
J gene: TRBJ1-5

CDR3 protein: CASSESNTGELFF
V gene: TRBV6-4
J gene: TRBJ2-2

CDR3 protein: CASSLGFGTGNYGYTF
V gene: TRBV7-8
J gene: TRBJ1-2

CDR3 protein: CASTSDRDKGTYGYTF
V gene: TRBV7-8
J gene: TRBJ1-2